Sequencing of this T cell receptor beta chain was carried out in a study of early T cells in non-severe SARS-CoV-2 infection. Study context: Bulk RNA taken from unsorted whole blood was sequenced, leaving chains unpaired.

The CDR3 has 14 residues. CDR1 and CDR2 (germline): GTSNPN, SVGIG (reference sequence). Trimming at V came to 3 bases and at J to 3 bases, leaving 8 bases not matched to a gene. Individual cDNA molecules received unique molecular identifiers during library preparation. TCRdb used MiXCR to reprocess the 5' RACE reads, holding one entry per CDR3 protein. The sample has about 42,000 distinct CDR3 sequences; approximately 6.3% are singletons. Points on this clonotype: Its antigen is currently unknown.

Points from the study as a whole: The matching step, a VDJdb search, favored anti-spike CD8 responses and missed private and CD4 specificities.

This TCR came from an adult who was a healthcare worker with PCR-confirmed SARS-CoV-2 infection or an uninfected control (not recorded which). The sample was whole blood, taken at baseline. The chain joins TRBV30 to TRBJ2-7; 7 bases are shared with TRBD2. CDR3 nucleotide sequence: TGTGCCTGGAGCCCCGGGCGGGGGAGCTACGAGCAGTACTTC. It specifies CAWSPGRGSYEQYF.